Presented here are 25 T cell receptor beta chains from one specimen sequenced in a study of monozygotic twins with inflammatory bowel disease. TCRdb reanalyzed the 5' RACE reads and collapses them to one entry per CDR3 protein, without DNA. The sample has some 150,000 distinct CDR3 sequences. Sequenced input: blood. These receptors were collected from a human donor with ulcerative colitis or Crohn's disease, or a healthy co-twin of an affected twin (not recorded which).

The V gene is TRBV20-1, the J gene TRBJ2-7; TCRdb selects TRBD1, and the lack of DNA leaves this call unchecked. Germline values: CDR1 DFQATT, CDR2 SNEGSKA (reference sequence). The CDR3 consists of 15 residues. CDR3 amino acids: CSARGRGRAPYEQYF.

The rearrangement uses TRBV5-5 and TRBJ2-2; the TCRdb D gene call, TRBD2, has no DNA to confirm it. Germline values: CDR1 SGHKS, CDR2 YYEKEE (reference sequence). The CDR3 is 15 amino acids. CDR3 sequence reads: CASSSLASNTGELFF.

The chain's CDR3 is CASSVGLAGYEQYF. The V and J genes are TRBV9 and TRBJ2-7; the D call from TCRdb, TRBD2, cannot be confirmed without DNA. CDR1 is SGDLS and CDR2 is YYNGEE in the germline V gene. This CDR3 is built from 14 residues. Full variable domain (outside the CDR3, taken from reference TRBV9 and TRBJ2-7): DSGVTQTPKHLITATGQRVTLRCSPRSGDLSVYWYQQSLDQGLQFLIQYYNGEERAKGNILERFSAQQFPDLHSELNLSSLELGDSALYFCASSVGLAGYEQYFGPGTRLTVT.

The rearrangement links TRBV5-1 to TRBJ2-7; TCRdb's D call of TRBD2 is untestable without DNA. Germline lookup yields CDR1 SGHRS and CDR2 YFSETQ. The CDR3 is made up of 17 amino acids. CDR3 in amino acids: CASSWGLAGTLRYEQYF.

The gene calls are TRBV7-2 and TRBJ2-7; TCRdb's assignment of TRBD2 cannot be checked, as there is no DNA. Germline CDR1 and CDR2: SGHTA and FQGNSA. The CDR3 runs to 16 residues. CDR3: CASSLRAGGLIYEQYF.

This rearrangement joins TRBV5-8 to TRBJ2-1. There are 14 residues in the CDR3. Germline V CDR1 and CDR2: SGHTS, YDEGEE. CDR3 residues: CASSLGVVVYEQFF.

The rearrangement links TRBV6-5 to TRBJ2-2; TCRdb names TRBD1, which stays unverified in the absence of DNA. The CDR3 covers 15 residues. CDR1 and CDR2 from the germline V gene are MNHEY and SVGAGI. This CDR3 is CASSYIRGLTGELFF.

The V and J genes are TRBV4-1 and TRBJ2-5; TCRdb's assignment of TRBD1 cannot be checked, as there is no DNA. Per germline, CDR1 MGHRA and CDR2 YSYEKL. The CDR3 has 15 residues. CDR3 loop: CASSPLNQGGETQYF.

The V call is TRBV20-1, the J call TRBJ2-7. Germline V gives CDR1 DFQATT, CDR2 SNEGSKA (reference sequence). The CDR3 runs to 14 residues. This CDR3 is CSARDVEHDYEQYF.

The chain recombines TRBV5-1 with TRBJ2-5; TCRdb proposes TRBD1, but this gene call is untestable without DNA. The CDR3 spans 15 residues. Germline CDR1 is SGHRS and CDR2 is YFSETQ. The CDR3 loop is CASSLIRAYQETQYF.

The rearrangement joins TRBV18 to TRBJ2-7; as DNA is missing, the TRBD1 call by TCRdb cannot be tested. CDR1 and CDR2 from the germline V gene are KGHSH and LQKENI. The CDR3 length is 17 residues. CDR3 in amino acids: CASSPRDRGASSYEQYF. The entire variable domain, with the rest obtained from reference TRBV18 and TRBJ2-7, is as follows: NAGVMQNPRHLVRRRGQEARLRCSPMKGHSHVYWYRQLPEEGLKFMVYLQKENIIDESGMPKERFSAEFPKEGPSILRIQQVVRGDSAAYFCASSPRDRGASSYEQYFGPGTRLTVT.

V usage is TRBV12-3 or TRBV12-4 and J usage is TRBJ1-4; TCRdb outputs TRBD1, but without DNA this stays unchecked. The CDR3 contains 15 residues. CDR3 sequence: CASSSPGQTNEKLFF.

This chain links TRBV23-1 with TRBJ2-2; there is no DNA to check the TCRdb D call of TRBD1. TRBV23-1 is placed among ORFs of uncertain function. The CDR3 covers 17 residues. CDR3 region: CASSPHRDTRRSGELFF.

This chain uses TRBV7-2 with TRBJ1-2. The CDR3 runs 14 residues. The germline CDR1 and CDR2 sequences are SGHTA and FQGNSA. The CDR3 spells CASSSSGARQGYTF.

The rearrangement uses TRBV20-1 and TRBJ2-1; as DNA is missing, the TRBD2 call by TCRdb cannot be tested. Germline V CDR1 and CDR2: DFQATT, SNEGSKA (reference sequence). This CDR3 is built from 11 residues. The CDR3 is CSAISGNEQFF.

The chain couples TRBV7-2 to TRBJ2-3; TCRdb names TRBD1, which stays unverified in the absence of DNA. This CDR3 comprises 15 residues. The germline V gene has CDR1 SGHTA and CDR2 FQGNSA. CDR3 sequence: CASSLSGGRTDTQYF.

This chain links TRBV12-3 or TRBV12-4 with TRBJ1-2; as DNA is missing, the TRBD1 call by TCRdb cannot be tested. The CDR3 loop spans 14 amino acids. CDR3: CASSQQGGSYGYTF.

The chain is built from TRBV5-4 and TRBJ1-2; the TCRdb call, TRBD1, lacks DNA for checking. CDR3 length: 14 residues. Germline V gives CDR1 SGHNT, CDR2 YYREEE (reference sequence). CDR3 amino acids: CASSLGDRDYGYTF.

J is TRBJ1-2 and V is TRBV19; TCRdb's D gene call, TRBD1, goes unchecked for lack of DNA. CDR1 is LNHDA, CDR2 SQIVND, per germline (reference sequence). This CDR3 has 18 residues. CDR3: CASSTTGTGRFINYGYTF.

V and J are TRBV5-1 and TRBJ1-1. This CDR3 comprises 18 residues. The germline V gene encodes CDR1 SGHRS and CDR2 YFSETQ. The CDR3 is CASSLALWPGAPGTEAFF.

V and J are TRBV3-1 and TRBJ1-1. The CDR3 covers 13 residues. Germline CDR1 is LGHDT and CDR2 is YNNKEL (reference sequence). Here the CDR3 reads CASSQAQATEAFF.

The CDR3 loop is CASSPLGAGVETDTQYF. The chain joins TRBV7-2 to TRBJ2-3; TCRdb's D gene call, TRBD2, goes unchecked for lack of DNA. This CDR3 spans 17 amino acids. Germline assignment: CDR1 SGHTA and CDR2 FQGNSA.

The rearrangement links TRBV27 to TRBJ2-1; TCRdb returns TRBD2, unconfirmable since there is no DNA. This CDR3 is 14 amino acids long. Germline loops: CDR1 MNHEY, CDR2 SMNVEV (reference sequence). CDR3 sequence reads: CASSGLAGPNEQFF.

The chain employs TRBV9 and TRBJ2-5; the D call from TCRdb, TRBD1, cannot be confirmed without DNA. This CDR3 is built from 15 residues. Germline loops: CDR1 SGDLS, CDR2 YYNGEE. The CDR3 sequence is CASSVEGRNQETQYF.

The chain links TRBV21-1 to TRBJ1-6; TCRdb indicates TRBD1, and absent DNA this call remains unverified. TRBV21-1 has pseudogene status. The CDR3 runs to 16 residues. CDR3 sequence reads: CASSDPGGQGKSPLHF.